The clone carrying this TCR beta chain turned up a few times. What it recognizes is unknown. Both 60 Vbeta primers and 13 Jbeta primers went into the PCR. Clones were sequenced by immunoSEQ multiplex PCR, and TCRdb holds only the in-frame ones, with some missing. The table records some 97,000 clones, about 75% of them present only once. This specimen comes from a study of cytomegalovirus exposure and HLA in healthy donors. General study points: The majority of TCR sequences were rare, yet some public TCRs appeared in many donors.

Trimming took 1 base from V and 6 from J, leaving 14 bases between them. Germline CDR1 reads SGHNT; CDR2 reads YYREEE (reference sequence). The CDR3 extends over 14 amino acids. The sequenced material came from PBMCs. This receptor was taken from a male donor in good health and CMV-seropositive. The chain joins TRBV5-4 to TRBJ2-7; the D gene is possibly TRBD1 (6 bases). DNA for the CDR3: TGTGCCAGCAGCTTGCAAATCACAGGGAGCGAGCAGTACTTC. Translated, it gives CASSLQITGSEQYF.